This T cell receptor beta chain was captured by sequencing in a study of T cells in tumors after PD-1 blockade (dated by TCRdb to the late 2010s). For the wider study: Patients were excluded if they had prior checkpoint blockade, use of systemic immunosuppressants, or recent radiotherapy or other anti-cancer therapy within 4 weeks. Pembrolizumab 200 mg every 3 weeks or cemiplimab 350 mg every 2 weeks was administered to patients. On average, peripheral blood samples had approximately 120,000 TCR templates (range roughly 21,000-257,772) and 36,536 unique clonotypes. The study performed paired single-cell RNA and TCR sequencing on site-matched tumors from BCC or SCC patients before and after anti-PD-1 therapy. To compare clonotypes in blood versus tumor, bulk TCR sequencing was run on around eleven peripheral blood samples drawn from 5 patients. A subset of patients also received ongoing daily vismodegib 150 mg during anti-PD-1 treatment. RECIST version 1.1 was used to assess clinical response. General conclusions and limits of the study: Around two fifths of tumor TCR clonotypes were detected in blood, and some novel exhausted tumor clones were observed in pre-treatment blood, which was taken as suggesting peripheral recruitment. The source of novel T cell clones was not identified and could include lymphoid organs or rare unexpanded clones within the tumor or its periphery.

The immunoSEQ platform was used for deep TCRbeta sequencing. Per the authors' processing: For further analysis, only productive rearrangements were exported out of the immunoSEQ Analyzer. T cell phenotypes were assigned to bulk TCRbeta clonotypes by matching the clonotypes to single-cell RNA+TCR-seq clones that had the same TCRbeta sequence. Using bulk TCR sequencing data, clone enrichment in tumor was calculated by dividing a clone's tumor frequency by the same clone's PBMC frequency. TCRs were sorted with GLIPH into specificity groups, meaning clusters of distinct TCRs that share CDR3 motifs and likely recognize common antigens. TCRdb limited this immuneACCESS table to in-frame rearrangements with V and J called. A share of clones is missing; checked studies link under half to unresolved V genes, and the rest is unexplained. D and trimming come from the DNA, and the V and J calls and clone size come from that table. The sample has some 43,000 clones on record, 65% to 85% of them singletons. The ten largest clones capture approximately 4.1% of the sample.

Per the publication, the time point label means: before anti-PD-1 therapy. Genomic DNA extracted from tumor biopsies or peripheral blood was used for bulk TCRbeta sequencing, with input ranging from about 616 ng to 6,500 ng. Every patient was a poor candidate for surgical resection and had histologically proven advanced or metastatic basal or squamous cell carcinoma. Of the approximately 12 patients making up the basal cell carcinoma cohort, roughly eight underwent bulk tumor TCR sequencing. CDR1 and CDR2 were assigned from the germline V gene as SGDLS and YYNGEE. V is trimmed back by 4 bases and J by 10 bases, and the junction contains 9 bases that no gene match accounts for. Spanning cysteine to phenylalanine, the CDR3 consists of 14 amino acids. The entry retains the CDR3 DNA only, 42 bases that are in frame from base 1. On this clone: The target of this receptor is not known. Base-call qualities are not available, and no considerably larger clone is one nucleotide away.

Specimen: PBMCs, collected before anti-PD-1 treatment. This receptor chain uses TRBV9 and TRBJ2-1; the central 9 bases match TRBD2. The origin of this receptor is a human donor with basal cell carcinoma. The CDR3 has the sequence CASSRLAAFVEQFF. The nucleotide sequence reads as follows: TGTGCCAGCAGCCGACTAGCGGCCTTTGTGGAGCAGTTCTTC.